This T cell receptor (beta chain) is from a study of blood T cell repertoires in COVID-19. Study summary: Donors in the United States, Italy and Spain gave samples during acute or convalescent COVID-19. The cDNA or gDNA used as material had been derived from T cells, B-cell-depleted T cells, or PBMCs.

Deletions cut 0 bases from V and 4 bases from J, with 8 bases between. This CDR3 is built from 14 residues. Germline V gene lookup returns CDR1 SGHDT and CDR2 YYEEEE. How the authors handled the data: How many nucleated cells were present was estimated from reference gene primer amplification. Profiled with immunoSEQ multiplex PCR; TCRdb holds only in-frame clones, not every one. V and J calls and clone size are copied from that table; D and trimming were computed from the DNA. The data show under 200,000 clones, 88% seen once. The material sequenced was peripheral blood. The chain joins TRBV5-6 to TRBJ2-1; D ambiguous. The sequence came from a man in his 60s with acute or convalescent COVID-19. For the CDR3, the DNA is TGTGCCAGCAGCTTGGTGGCCCGATACAATGAGCAGTTCTTC. Translating it yields CASSLVARYNEQFF.